Listed below are T cell receptor beta chains from one sample, sequenced in a study of cytomegalovirus exposure and HLA in healthy donors. TCRdb's table, derived via immunoSEQ multiplex PCR, lists solely in-frame clones and lacks some. This sample has some 200,000 clones, with more than 80% found just once. The sequenced sample was PBMCs. The source is a boy aged 5 to 17 in good health and CMV-seronegative. Both conserved end residues are part of each CDR3. The order of the fields is D gene, V gene, clone size, J gene, CDR3 protein, CDR3 DNA. A D gene is named only where the DNA matches it firmly. Only part of the rows carry a size: once, few, many, or a class if the clone is expanded.

TRBD1,TRBV4-1,.,TRBJ1-5,CASGTGQGNQPQHF,TGCGCCAGCGGGACAGGTCAGGGCAATCAGCCCCAGCATTTT
.,TRBV13,.,TRBJ2-7,CASSLGPEFSSYEQYF,TGTGCCAGCAGCTTAGGCCCCGAGTTTAGCTCCTACGAGCAGTACTTC
.,TRBV6-6,once,TRBJ2-7,CASSYSGGTDEQYF,TGTGCCAGCAGTTACTCCGGGGGTACCGACGAGCAGTACTTC
.,TRBV6-5,.,TRBJ1-1,CASSSTLRANTEAFF,TGTGCCAGCAGTTCCACCCTCAGGGCGAACACTGAAGCTTTCTTT
TRBD1,TRBV6-4,few,TRBJ1-2,CASSAFWDRGSHGYTF,TGTGCCAGCAGTGCTTTTTGGGACAGGGGTTCCCATGGCTACACCTTC
TRBD1,TRBV5-6,.,TRBJ1-1,CASSLDRGRSPEAFF,TGTGCCAGCAGCTTGGACAGGGGGCGCAGCCCTGAAGCTTTCTTT
.,TRBV5-1,.,TRBJ2-3,CASYAAAPYTDTQYF,TGCGCCAGCTATGCCGCGGCTCCCTACACAGATACGCAGTATTTT
.,TRBV5-4,.,TRBJ1-1,CASSPGRRGNTEAFF,TGTGCCAGCAGCCCCGGACGGAGGGGGAACACTGAAGCTTTCTTT
.,TRBV18,.,TRBJ2-7,CASSPRQESNSYEQYF,TGTGCCAGCTCACCGCGACAGGAGTCCAACTCCTACGAGCAGTACTTC
TRBD1,TRBV5-8,.,TRBJ1-2,CASSRRTGGERFGYTF,TGTGCCAGCAGCAGACGGACAGGGGGCGAACGGTTTGGCTACACCTTC
TRBD2,TRBV7-2,.,TRBJ2-3,CASSLVSAGVDTQYF,TGTGCCAGCAGCTTAGTGTCAGCGGGGGTAGATACGCAGTATTTT
.,TRBV19,.,TRBJ1-1,CASIPPGIPEAFF,TGTGCCAGTATCCCCCCGGGAATTCCTGAAGCTTTCTTT
.,TRBV6-1,.,TRBJ2-3,CASSDQSGSTDTQYF,TGTGCCAGCAGTGATCAGAGCGGGAGCACAGATACGCAGTATTTT
.,TRBV4-1,few,TRBJ1-4,CASSQDQGTNEKLFF,TGCGCCAGCAGCCAAGATCAGGGTACTAATGAAAAACTGTTTTTT